This T cell receptor (beta chain) was captured in a study of cytomegalovirus exposure and HLA in healthy donors. Whole-study findings and limits: One later analysis, an examination of the 100 to 150 validation repertoires, found that first-cohort TCR clusters tended to co-occur in them. The study put some 150 TCR beta chains on its list as cytomegalovirus-associated. As confirmed in vitro, a few CMV-associated chains were specific for CMV antigens.

TCRdb keeps only in-frame clones here, not all; method: immunoSEQ multiplex PCR. The sample consists of about 140,000 clones, approximately 84% of them appearing once. On this clone: Its specificity is not known.

The CDR3 is made up of 15 amino acids. V was shortened by 4 bases and J by 4 bases, with 17 bases between the two germline ends. Germline lookup yields CDR1 SQVTM and CDR2 ANQGSEA. This TCR was recovered from a woman under 40 in good health and CMV-seronegative. The sequenced sample consisted of PBMCs. The gene calls are TRBV29-1 and TRBJ1-3; no clear D. CDR3 nucleotides: TGCAGCGTTGTCGTGCGGGGAATTATCGGAAACACCATATATTTT. This encodes CSVVVRGIIGNTIYF.